Below, 5 T cell receptor beta chains from the same sample are listed, as sequenced in a study of cytomegalovirus exposure and HLA in healthy donors. PCR primers comprised 60 Vbeta and 13 Jbeta primers. Profiled with immunoSEQ multiplex PCR; TCRdb holds only in-frame clones, not every one. This table has under 150,000 clones, around 79% appearing once. The sample comprised PBMCs. These receptors were obtained from a woman aged 25 to 39 in good health and CMV-seronegative.

This clone turned up a few times. CDR3 sequence reads: CASSPGTGGRSRGANVLTF. Written as DNA, the CDR3 is TGCGCCAGCAGCCCAGGAACAGGGGGCCGTTCGAGAGGGGCCAACGTCCTGACTTTC. V is TRBV4-3 and J is TRBJ2-6, with 9 bases lining up with TRBD1. The CDR3 spans 19 residues. Trimming cost V 4 bases and J 4 bases; bases outside gene matches: 14. Germline loops: CDR1 LGHNA, CDR2 YSLEER.

The chain carries TRBV9 and TRBJ1-3; D perhaps matches TRBD1 (5 bases). The germline gives CDR1 SGDLS, CDR2 YYNGEE. The CDR3 covers 13 residues. Between the trimmed V and J ends, which lost 0 bases and 8 bases, there was a span of 9 bases. As DNA, the CDR3 is TGTGCCAGCAGCGTAGAAGGGGAGGACACCATATATTTT. Translated, it gives CASSVEGEDTIYF.

This chain uses TRBV21-1 with TRBJ1-2; TRBD1, the table's D call, lacks a check against the DNA. TRBV21-1 corresponds to a pseudogene. This CDR3 contains 14 residues. The CDR3 coding sequence is TGTGCCAGCAGCAAACCGGGACATAACTATGGCTACACCTTC. Amino acid sequence: CASSKPGHNYGYTF.

The chain joins TRBV4-2 to TRBJ2-7; a possible D gene is TRBD2 (5 bases). The CDR3 contains 13 residues. Germline loops: CDR1 LGHNA, CDR2 YNFKEQ. Trimming removed 4 bases from V and 5 bases from J, with 12 bases in between. The CDR3 reads CASSLGAENEQYF. CDR3 DNA sequence: TGTGCCAGCAGCCTGGGAGCGGAGAACGAGCAGTACTTC.

The chain recombines TRBV9 with TRBJ1-1; D call uncertain. CDR3 length equals 13 residues. The V end was cut by 4 bases, the J end by 2 bases, with 9 bases between. Per the germline V gene, CDR1 is SGDLS and CDR2 is YYNGEE. Here the CDR3 DNA reads TGTGCCAGCAGCCCCGTTTTAAACACTGAAGCTTTCTTT. This encodes CASSPVLNTEAFF.